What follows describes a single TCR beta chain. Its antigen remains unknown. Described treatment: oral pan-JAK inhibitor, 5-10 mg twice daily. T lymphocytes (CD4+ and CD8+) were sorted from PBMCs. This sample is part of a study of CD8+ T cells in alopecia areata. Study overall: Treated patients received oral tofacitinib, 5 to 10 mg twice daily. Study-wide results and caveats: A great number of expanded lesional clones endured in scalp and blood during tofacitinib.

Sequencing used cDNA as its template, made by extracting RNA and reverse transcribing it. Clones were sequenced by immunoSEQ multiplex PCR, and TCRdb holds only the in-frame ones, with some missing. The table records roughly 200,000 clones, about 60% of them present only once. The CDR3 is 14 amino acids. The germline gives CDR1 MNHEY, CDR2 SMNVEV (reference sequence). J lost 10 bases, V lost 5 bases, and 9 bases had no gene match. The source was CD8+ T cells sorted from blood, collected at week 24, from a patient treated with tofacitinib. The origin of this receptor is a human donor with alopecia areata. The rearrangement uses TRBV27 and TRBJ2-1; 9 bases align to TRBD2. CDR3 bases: TGTGCCAGCAGTCTCGCTAGCGGGGTCGGCGAGCAGTTCTTC. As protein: CASSLASGVGEQFF.